This is a list of T cell receptor beta chains from one sample in a study of OX40 agonist ivuxolimab in advanced cancers. Sequenced by immunoSEQ multiplex PCR; TCRdb stores in-frame clones only, minus some. The sample has about 64,000 clones; approximately 80% are singletons. This sample comprised CD4+ or CD8+ T cells sorted from blood, obtained in a trial of the OX40 agonist ivuxolimab. The receptor source for this set is an adult with an advanced solid tumor such as melanoma, head and neck, liver or kidney cancer. CDR3s include the opening cysteine and the closing phenylalanine or tryptophan. Fields, in order: J gene, V gene, D gene, clone size, CDR3 DNA, CDR3 protein. The D gene is left open where the match is weak. Clone size is stated in some rows and not others, as once, few, many or a class when expanded.

j_call: TRBJ2-7
v_call: TRBV30
d_call: TRBD1
clone_size: few
cdr3_nt: TGTGCCTGGGACCCGGGACAGGGCTACGAGCAGTACTTC
cdr3_aa: CAWDPGQGYEQYF

j_call: TRBJ1-4
v_call: TRBV11-2
d_call: TRBD1
clone_size: .
cdr3_nt: TGTGCCAGCAGCCCGACAGGGGCGGCTAATGAAAAACTGTTTTTT
cdr3_aa: CASSPTGAANEKLFF

j_call: TRBJ2-2
v_call: TRBV5-1
d_call: TRBD1
clone_size: .
cdr3_nt: TGCGCCAGCAGCTTGGGACAGGGTACAACCGGGGAGCTGTTTTTT
cdr3_aa: CASSLGQGTTGELFF

j_call: TRBJ2-7
v_call: TRBV19
d_call: TRBD2
clone_size: .
cdr3_nt: TGTGCCAGTAGTATCCTCCACACTAGCGGATCCTACGAGCAGTACTTC
cdr3_aa: CASSILHTSGSYEQYF

j_call: TRBJ2-5
v_call: TRBV4-3
d_call: TRBD2
clone_size: .
cdr3_nt: TGCGCCAGCAGCCGCGGCGGGGGGGCTACAGAGACCCAGTACTTC
cdr3_aa: CASSRGGGATETQYF

j_call: TRBJ1-1
v_call: TRBV5-1
d_call: .
clone_size: .
cdr3_nt: TGCGCCAGCAGCCCTGGGCCGAACACTGAAGCTTTCTTT
cdr3_aa: CASSPGPNTEAFF

j_call: TRBJ2-3
v_call: TRBV5-1
d_call: TRBD2
clone_size: .
cdr3_nt: TGCGCCAGCAGCTTGTGGGGGACTAGCGGGGCTAGCACAGATACGCAGTATTTT
cdr3_aa: CASSLWGTSGASTDTQYF

j_call: TRBJ2-3
v_call: TRBV7-7
d_call: .
clone_size: .
cdr3_nt: TGTGCCAGCAGCCAAAAGGACAGCCGGATAGACACAGATACGCAGTATTTT
cdr3_aa: CASSQKDSRIDTDTQYF

j_call: TRBJ1-4
v_call: TRBV4-2
d_call: TRBD1
clone_size: .
cdr3_nt: TGTGCCAGCAGCCAAAATGGTCGACAGGGCTTGAGAGAAAAACTGTTTTTT
cdr3_aa: CASSQNGRQGLREKLFF

j_call: TRBJ2-2
v_call: TRBV7-3
d_call: .
clone_size: .
cdr3_nt: TGTGCCAGCAGCTTGGCGGGGGCCACCGGGGAGCTGTTTTTT
cdr3_aa: CASSLAGATGELFF

j_call: TRBJ1-2
v_call: TRBV7-2
d_call: TRBD1
clone_size: .
cdr3_nt: TGTGCCAGCAGCTTAGGCGGCCACAGGGGGCGTGGTGGCTACACCTTC
cdr3_aa: CASSLGGHRGRGGYTF

j_call: TRBJ1-2
v_call: TRBV2
d_call: .
clone_size: .
cdr3_nt: TGTGCCAGCAGGCAGAGCAGCTATGGCTACACCTTC
cdr3_aa: CASRQSSYGYTF

j_call: TRBJ2-7
v_call: TRBV5-1
d_call: .
clone_size: .
cdr3_nt: TGCGCCAGCAGCGAAAATGCCGGGACACTCTACGAGCAGTACTTC
cdr3_aa: CASSENAGTLYEQYF

j_call: TRBJ2-3
v_call: TRBV4-1
d_call: TRBD2
clone_size: .
cdr3_nt: TGCGCCAGCAGCCAACGACTAGCGGGGGCAGATACGCAGTATTTT
cdr3_aa: CASSQRLAGADTQYF

j_call: TRBJ1-1
v_call: TRBV5-1
d_call: .
clone_size: .
cdr3_nt: TGCGCCAGCAGCTTGCAACACCAGGGTGCTGGGAACACTGAAGCTTTCTTT
cdr3_aa: CASSLQHQGAGNTEAFF

j_call: TRBJ2-7
v_call: TRBV5-4
d_call: .
clone_size: .
cdr3_nt: TGTGCCAGCAGCCACCGGGACTACGAGCAGTACTTC
cdr3_aa: CASSHRDYEQYF

j_call: TRBJ1-3
v_call: TRBV7-2
d_call: TRBD1
clone_size: .
cdr3_nt: TGTGCCAGCAGCCCTACTGGGACAGGGGGAAACACCATATATTTT
cdr3_aa: CASSPTGTGGNTIYF

j_call: TRBJ2-5
v_call: TRBV19
d_call: TRBD1
clone_size: .
cdr3_nt: TGTGCCAGTAGTAGAACCGGGACAGGGGGCCAAGAGACCCAGTACTTC
cdr3_aa: CASSRTGTGGQETQYF

j_call: TRBJ2-7
v_call: TRBV6-1
d_call: .
clone_size: .
cdr3_nt: TGTGCCAGCAGGAAAGGGCAGGGGTCCTCCTACGAGCAGTACTTC
cdr3_aa: CASRKGQGSSYEQYF

j_call: TRBJ2-1
v_call: TRBV7-2
d_call: .
clone_size: .
cdr3_nt: TGTGCCAGCAGCCTCAGTCCTACGGAGCAGTTCTTC
cdr3_aa: CASSLSPTEQFF

j_call: TRBJ1-2
v_call: TRBV5-4
d_call: .
clone_size: once
cdr3_nt: TGTGCCAGCAGCTTGTCACAGCTTCCTAACTATGGCTACACCTTC
cdr3_aa: CASSLSQLPNYGYTF

j_call: TRBJ1-2
v_call: TRBV6-5
d_call: TRBD1
clone_size: .
cdr3_nt: TGTGCCAGCAGCCTGACAGGGGTGGCTGGCTACACCTTC
cdr3_aa: CASSLTGVAGYTF

j_call: TRBJ2-5
v_call: TRBV6-5
d_call: .
clone_size: .
cdr3_nt: TGTGCCAGCAGTCCGACGGGGGTGGGGGAGACCCAGTACTTC
cdr3_aa: CASSPTGVGETQYF

j_call: TRBJ2-7
v_call: TRBV10-3
d_call: .
clone_size: few
cdr3_nt: TGTGCCATCAGTCAGGGTCCCTACGAGCAGTACTTC
cdr3_aa: CAISQGPYEQYF

j_call: TRBJ2-5
v_call: TRBV7-8
d_call: .
clone_size: few
cdr3_nt: TGTGCCAGCAGCCTTCAACGTACCGGCAGGGCCCAAGAGACCCAGTACTTC
cdr3_aa: CASSLQRTGRAQETQYF

j_call: TRBJ1-3
v_call: TRBV18
d_call: .
clone_size: few
cdr3_nt: TGTGCCAGCTCACCGGGCCCGGGGGGCGGAAACACCATATATTTT
cdr3_aa: CASSPGPGGGNTIYF

j_call: TRBJ1-4
v_call: TRBV4-2
d_call: TRBD1
clone_size: .
cdr3_nt: TGTGCCAGCAGCCCGGGGACAGGGGGCGCGGAAAAACTGTTTTTT
cdr3_aa: CASSPGTGGAEKLFF

j_call: TRBJ2-1
v_call: TRBV5-4
d_call: TRBD1
clone_size: .
cdr3_nt: TGTGCCAGCAGCGACAGGGGAGGCTCCTACAATGAGCAGTTCTTC
cdr3_aa: CASSDRGGSYNEQFF